This T cell receptor (beta chain) was found in a study of blood T cell repertoires in COVID-19. Turning to the study itself: PBMCs, B-cell-depleted T cells, or T cells provided the cDNA or gDNA that made up the material.

Per the germline V gene, CDR1 is MNHEY and CDR2 is SMNVEV (reference sequence). The CDR3 has 16 residues. With V trimmed by 5 bases and J by 4 bases, 10 bases remained unmatched. Clones were read by immunoSEQ multiplex PCR, and TCRdb kept only the in-frame ones, dropping some. The sample has over 250,000 clones, around 87% seen once. Membership in each cohort depended on participant-reported clinical history. In Cohort 3, a recovered donor had either two negative PCRs, clearance, or symptom resolution. This sequence originates from a woman younger than 45 who had recovered from COVID-19. The sequenced sample was PBMCs or T cells enriched from blood (not recorded which). V gene TRBV27 combines with J gene TRBJ1-2; 10 bases line up with TRBD1. This CDR3 is CASSPGQGFGSYGYTF. DNA for the CDR3: TGTGCCAGCAGTCCGGGACAGGGGTTTGGAAGCTATGGCTACACCTTC.